This T cell receptor beta chain was observed in a study of T cell repertoires in aging, cancer and after chemotherapy. Notes on the study in general: Healthy donors lost TCR diversity with age mainly through richness, cancer patients through richness and evenness.

As concerns this clonotype: The antigen is not known. A much larger clone lies a single base off, so this may be a read error. This likely comes from a read error, as the CDR3 has no conserved phenylalanine or tryptophan at its end.

TCR beta rearrangements were amplified from peripheral blood genomic DNA. A mixed TRB-A/B primer pool amplified rearranged TRB by multiplex touch-down PCR. TCRdb reprocessed the multiplex PCR reads via MiXCR and lists one record per CDR3 protein. The sample lists around 10,000 distinct CDR3 sequences; more than 30% were seen once. Germline trimming cut 5 bases from V and 5 bases from J; bases unmatched to any gene: 14. The CDR3 is 16 amino acids. Germline lookup yields CDR1 SQVTM and CDR2 ANQGSEA. This chain links TRBV29-1 with TRBJ2-3, with TRBD2 identical over 9 bases. This receptor was identified in a human donor in good health. The sample taken for sequencing was blood. The CDR3, as DNA: TGCAGCGTTCTACCGGGACTAGCACCACCCCTAGATACGCAGTATTCT. Protein product: CSVLPGLAPPLDTQYS.